Given below is one T cell receptor beta chain in context. Its antigen is not known. Other DNA variants within this sample encode the same CDR3. Clones were read by immunoSEQ multiplex PCR, and TCRdb kept only the in-frame ones, dropping some. The sample includes nearly 100,000 clones, around 73% of them seen just once. The data are from a study of cytotoxic CD8 clonotypes in ibrutinib-treated CLL. Germline CDR1 reads SGHRS; CDR2 reads YFSETQ. The CDR3 is 15 residues long. V lost 3 bases, J lost 0 bases, and 2 bases stayed unmatched. Study-wide findings and caveats: Starting clonality was above that of age-matched healthy donors and tracked circulating CD8+ T-cell counts. Lymph node repertoires were not studied, and sampling times were unmatched.

The sequence was obtained from a human donor with chronic lymphocytic leukemia. V and J are TRBV5-1 and TRBJ2-1; TRBD2 agrees at 8 bases. Sequenced material: PBMCs, taken after 12 months of ibrutinib treatment. CDR3 DNA sequence: TGCGCCAGCAGCTCGGGGGGGTTCTCCTACAATGAGCAGTTCTTC. Translated: CASSSGGFSYNEQFF. Complete variable domain (other parts from reference TRBV5-1 and TRBJ2-1): KAGVTQTPRYLIKTRGQQVTLSCSPISGHRSVSWYQQTPGQGLQFLFEYFSETQRNKGNFPGRFSGRQFSNSRSEMNVSTLELGDSALYLCASSSGGFSYNEQFFGPGTRLTVL.